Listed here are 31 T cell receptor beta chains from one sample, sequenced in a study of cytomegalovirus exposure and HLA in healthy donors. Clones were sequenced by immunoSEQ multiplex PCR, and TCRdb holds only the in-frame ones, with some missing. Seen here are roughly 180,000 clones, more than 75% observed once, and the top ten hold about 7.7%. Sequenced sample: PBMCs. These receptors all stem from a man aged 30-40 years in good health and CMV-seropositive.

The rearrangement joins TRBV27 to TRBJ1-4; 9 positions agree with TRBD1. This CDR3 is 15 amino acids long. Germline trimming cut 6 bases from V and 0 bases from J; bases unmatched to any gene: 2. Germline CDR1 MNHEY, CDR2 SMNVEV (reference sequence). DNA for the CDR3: TGTGCCAGCAGCTGGACAGGGGCAACTAATGAAAAACTGTTTTTT. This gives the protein CASSWTGATNEKLFF.

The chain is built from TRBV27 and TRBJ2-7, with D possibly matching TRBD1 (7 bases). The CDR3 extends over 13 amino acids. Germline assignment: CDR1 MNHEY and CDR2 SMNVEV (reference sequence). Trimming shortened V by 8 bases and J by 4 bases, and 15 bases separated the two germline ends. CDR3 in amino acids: CASGPGGPYEQYF. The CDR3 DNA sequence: TGTGCCAGCGGACCAGGGGGGCCGTACGAGCAGTACTTC.

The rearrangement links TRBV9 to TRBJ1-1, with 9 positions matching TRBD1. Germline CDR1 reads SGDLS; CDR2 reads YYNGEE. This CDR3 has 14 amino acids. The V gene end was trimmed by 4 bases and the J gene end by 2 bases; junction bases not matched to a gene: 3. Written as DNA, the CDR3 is TGTGCCAGCAGCTCAACAGGGGGCAACACTGAAGCTTTCTTT. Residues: CASSSTGGNTEAFF.

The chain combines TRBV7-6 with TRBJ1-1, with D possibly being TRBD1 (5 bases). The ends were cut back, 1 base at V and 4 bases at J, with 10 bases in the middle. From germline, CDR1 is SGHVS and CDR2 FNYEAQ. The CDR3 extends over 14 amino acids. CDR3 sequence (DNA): TGTGCCAGCAGCTTAGATGTCAGGGTCACTGAAGCTTTCTTT. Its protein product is CASSLDVRVTEAFF.

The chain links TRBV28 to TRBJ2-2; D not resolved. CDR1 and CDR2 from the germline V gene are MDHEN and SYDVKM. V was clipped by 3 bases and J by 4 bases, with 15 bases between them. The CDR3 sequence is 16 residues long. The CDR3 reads CASSFRRVLGTGELFF. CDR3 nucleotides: TGTGCCAGCAGTTTCCGACGGGTTTTGGGCACCGGGGAGCTGTTTTTT.

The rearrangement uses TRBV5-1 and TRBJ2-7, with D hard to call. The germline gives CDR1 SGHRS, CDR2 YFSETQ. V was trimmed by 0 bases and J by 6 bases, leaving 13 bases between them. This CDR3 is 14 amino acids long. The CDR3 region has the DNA TGCGCCAGCAGCTTGGAACCTTCACCCTCCGAGCAGTACTTC. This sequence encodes CASSLEPSPSEQYF.

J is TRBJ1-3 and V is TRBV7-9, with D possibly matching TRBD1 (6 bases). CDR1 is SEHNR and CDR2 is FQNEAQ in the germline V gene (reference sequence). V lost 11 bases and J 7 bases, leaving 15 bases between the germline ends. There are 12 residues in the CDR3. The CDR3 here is CASGAIVNTIYF. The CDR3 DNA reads TGTGCCTCGGGGGCTATCGTGAACACCATATATTTT.

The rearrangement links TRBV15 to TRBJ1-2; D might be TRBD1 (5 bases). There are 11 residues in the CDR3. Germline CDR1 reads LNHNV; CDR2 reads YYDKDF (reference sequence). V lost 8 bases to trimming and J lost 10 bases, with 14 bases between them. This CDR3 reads CATGDGRLYTF. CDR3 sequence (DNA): TGTGCCACCGGGGACGGGAGGCTCTACACCTTC. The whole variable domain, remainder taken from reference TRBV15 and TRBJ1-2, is DAMVIQNPRYQVTQFGKPVTLSCSQTLNHNVMYWYQQKSSQAPKLLFHYYDKDFNNEADTPDNFQSRRPNTSFCFLDIRSPGLGDTAMYLCATGDGRLYTFGSGTRLTVV.

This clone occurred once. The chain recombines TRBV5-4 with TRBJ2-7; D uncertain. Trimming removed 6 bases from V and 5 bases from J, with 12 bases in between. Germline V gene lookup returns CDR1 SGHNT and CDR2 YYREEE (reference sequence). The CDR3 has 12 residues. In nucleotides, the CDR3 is TGTGCCAGCAAAGATCTGTCGGACGAGCAGTACTTC. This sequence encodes CASKDLSDEQYF. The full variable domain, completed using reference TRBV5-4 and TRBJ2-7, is ETGVTQSPTHLIKTRGQQVTLRCSSQSGHNTVSWYQQALGQGPQFIFQYYREEENGRGNFPPRFSGLQFPNYSSELNVNALELDDSALYLCASKDLSDEQYFGPGTRLTVT.

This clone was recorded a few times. CDR3 amino acids: CASSLNYYEQYF. The CDR3 bases are TGCGCCAGCAGCCTAAACTACTACGAGCAGTACTTC. V usage is TRBV5-1 and J usage is TRBJ2-7; no definite D call. This CDR3 contains 12 residues. Germline lookup yields CDR1 SGHRS and CDR2 YFSETQ. Trimming left V 4 bases short and J 3 bases short, with 8 bases between.

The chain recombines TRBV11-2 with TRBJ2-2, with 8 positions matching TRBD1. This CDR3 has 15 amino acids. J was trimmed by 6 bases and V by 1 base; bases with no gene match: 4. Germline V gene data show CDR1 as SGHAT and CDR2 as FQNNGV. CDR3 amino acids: CASSLVRGPAGELFF. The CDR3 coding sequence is TGTGCCAGCAGCTTAGTCAGGGGGCCGGCCGGGGAGCTGTTTTTT. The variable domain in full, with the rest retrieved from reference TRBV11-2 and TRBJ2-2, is EAGVAQSPRYKIIEKRQSVAFWCNPISGHATLYWYQQILGQGPKLLIQFQNNGVVDDSQLPKDRFSAERLKGVDSTLKIQPAKLEDSAVYLCASSLVRGPAGELFFGEGSRLTVL.

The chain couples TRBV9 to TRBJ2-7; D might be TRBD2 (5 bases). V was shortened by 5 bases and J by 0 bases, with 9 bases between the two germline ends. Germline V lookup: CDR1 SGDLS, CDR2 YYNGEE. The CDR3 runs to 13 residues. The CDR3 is CASSGGPSYEQYF. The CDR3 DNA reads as TGTGCCAGCAGTGGCGGGCCCTCCTACGAGCAGTACTTC.

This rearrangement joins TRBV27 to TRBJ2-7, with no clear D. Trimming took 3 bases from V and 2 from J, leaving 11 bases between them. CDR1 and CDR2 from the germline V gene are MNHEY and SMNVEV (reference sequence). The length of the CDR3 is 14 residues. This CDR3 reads CASSFNIRTYEQYF. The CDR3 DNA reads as TGTGCCAGCAGTTTTAATATAAGGACCTACGAGCAGTACTTC.

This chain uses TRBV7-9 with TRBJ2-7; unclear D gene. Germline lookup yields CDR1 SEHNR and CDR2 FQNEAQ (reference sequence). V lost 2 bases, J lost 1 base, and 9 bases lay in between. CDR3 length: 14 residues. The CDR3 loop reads CASSLLPDSYEQYF. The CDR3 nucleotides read TGTGCCAGCAGCTTATTACCAGATTCCTACGAGCAGTACTTC.

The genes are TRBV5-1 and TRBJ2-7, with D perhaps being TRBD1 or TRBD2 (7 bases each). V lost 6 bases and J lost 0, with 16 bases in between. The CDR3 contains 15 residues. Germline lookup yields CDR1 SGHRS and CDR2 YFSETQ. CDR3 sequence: CASTLDRTSSYEQYF. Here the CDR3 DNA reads TGCGCCAGCACCCTGGACAGGACTAGCTCCTACGAGCAGTACTTC.

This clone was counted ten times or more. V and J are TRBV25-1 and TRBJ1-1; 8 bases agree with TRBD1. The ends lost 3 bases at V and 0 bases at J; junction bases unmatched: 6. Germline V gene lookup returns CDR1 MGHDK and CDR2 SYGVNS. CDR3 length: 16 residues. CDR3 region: CASSDQGAYMNTEAFF. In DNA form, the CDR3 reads TGTGCCAGCAGTGACCAGGGGGCTTACATGAACACTGAAGCTTTCTTT.

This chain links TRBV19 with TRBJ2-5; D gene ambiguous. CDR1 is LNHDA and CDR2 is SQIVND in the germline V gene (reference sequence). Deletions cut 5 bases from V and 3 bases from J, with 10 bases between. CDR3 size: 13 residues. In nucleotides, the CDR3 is TGTGCCAGTAGTGTAGGACGGGAAGAGACCCAGTACTTC. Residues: CASSVGREETQYF. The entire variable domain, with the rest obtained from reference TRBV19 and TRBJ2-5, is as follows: DGGITQSPKYLFRKEGQNVTLSCEQNLNHDAMYWYRQDPGQGLRLIYYSQIVNDFQKGDIAEGYSVSREKKESFPLTVTSAQKNPTAFYLCASSVGREETQYFGPGTRLLVL.

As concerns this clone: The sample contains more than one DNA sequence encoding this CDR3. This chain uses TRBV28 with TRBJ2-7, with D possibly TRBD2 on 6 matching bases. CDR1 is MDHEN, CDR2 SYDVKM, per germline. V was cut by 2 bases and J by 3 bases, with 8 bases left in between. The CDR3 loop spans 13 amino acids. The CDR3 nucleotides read TGTGCCAGCAGTTTACCCGGGGGCTACGAGCAGTACTTC. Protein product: CASSLPGGYEQYF.

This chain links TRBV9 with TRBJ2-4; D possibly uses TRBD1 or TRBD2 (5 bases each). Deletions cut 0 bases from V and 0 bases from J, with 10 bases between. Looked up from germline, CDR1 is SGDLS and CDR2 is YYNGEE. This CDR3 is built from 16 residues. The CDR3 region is CASSVDGGLAKNIQYF. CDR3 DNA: TGTGCCAGCAGCGTAGATGGGGGATTAGCCAAAAACATTCAGTACTTC.

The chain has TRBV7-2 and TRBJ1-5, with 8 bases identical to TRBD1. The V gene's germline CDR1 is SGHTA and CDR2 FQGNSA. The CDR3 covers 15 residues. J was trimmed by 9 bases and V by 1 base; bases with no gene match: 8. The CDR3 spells CASSLGGTGHLPQHF. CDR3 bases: TGTGCCAGCAGCTTAGGGGGGACAGGCCATCTGCCCCAGCATTTT.

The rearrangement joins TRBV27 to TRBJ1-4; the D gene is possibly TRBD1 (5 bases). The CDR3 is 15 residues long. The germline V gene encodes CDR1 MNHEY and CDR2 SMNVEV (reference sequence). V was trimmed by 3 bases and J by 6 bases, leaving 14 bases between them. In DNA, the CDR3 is TGTGCCAGCAGTTTGAGAGAGGGGCTTTATGAAAAACTGTTTTTT. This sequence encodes CASSLREGLYEKLFF.

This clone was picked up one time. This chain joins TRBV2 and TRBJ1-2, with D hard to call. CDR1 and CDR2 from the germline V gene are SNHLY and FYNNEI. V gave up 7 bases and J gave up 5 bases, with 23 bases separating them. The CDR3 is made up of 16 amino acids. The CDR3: CASMKTAERSWYGYTF. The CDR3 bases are TGTGCCAGCATGAAAACAGCAGAACGGAGCTGGTATGGCTACACCTTC. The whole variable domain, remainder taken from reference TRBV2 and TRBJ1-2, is EPEVTQTPSHQVTQMGQEVILRCVPISNHLYFYWYRQILGQKVEFLVSFYNNEISEKSEIFDDQFSVERPDGSNFTLKIRSTKLEDSAMYFCASMKTAERSWYGYTFGSGTRLTVV.

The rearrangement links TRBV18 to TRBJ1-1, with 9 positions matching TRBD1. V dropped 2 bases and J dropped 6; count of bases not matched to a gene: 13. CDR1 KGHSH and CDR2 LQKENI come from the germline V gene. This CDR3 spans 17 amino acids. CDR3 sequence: CASSPLAGQGRGAEAFF. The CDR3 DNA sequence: TGTGCCAGCTCACCATTAGCGGGACAGGGTAGGGGCGCTGAAGCTTTCTTT.

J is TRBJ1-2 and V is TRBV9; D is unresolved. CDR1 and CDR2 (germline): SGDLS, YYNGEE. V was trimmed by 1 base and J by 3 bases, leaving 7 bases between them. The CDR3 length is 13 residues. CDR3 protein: CASSVQDHYGYTF. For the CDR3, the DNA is TGTGCCAGCAGCGTACAGGATCACTATGGCTACACCTTC.

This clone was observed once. CDR3: CASSYSPYNQPQHF. CDR3 DNA sequence: TGTGCCAGCAGTTACTCGCCGTACAATCAGCCCCAGCATTTT. The chain combines TRBV6-5 with TRBJ1-5; D is ambiguous. CDR3 length: 14 residues. CDR1 and CDR2 from the germline V gene are MNHEY and SVGAGI. The ends were cut back, 0 bases at V and 3 bases at J, with 6 bases in the middle.

The CDR3, as DNA: TGTGCCAGCAGCTTGTGGCTAGCGGGAAGCTCAGATACGCAGTATTTT. Translated: CASSLWLAGSSDTQYF. The J gene is TRBJ2-3, the V gene TRBV5-6, with 9 bases identical to TRBD2. Germline CDR1 reads SGHDT; CDR2 reads YYEEEE. J gave up 4 bases and V 1 base, and 7 bases lay outside the gene matches. CDR3 length: 16 amino acids. Based on the CDR3 plus reference TRBV5-6 and TRBJ2-3, the full variable domain is DAGVTQSPTHLIKTRGQQVTLRCSPKSGHDTVSWYQQALGQGPQFIFQYYEEEERQRGNFPDRFSGHQFPNYSSELNVNALLLGDSALYLCASSLWLAGSSDTQYFGPGTRLTVL.

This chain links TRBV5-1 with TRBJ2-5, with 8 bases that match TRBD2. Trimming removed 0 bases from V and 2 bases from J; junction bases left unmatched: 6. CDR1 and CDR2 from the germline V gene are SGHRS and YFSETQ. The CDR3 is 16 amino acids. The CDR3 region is CASSLDAAGDQETQYF. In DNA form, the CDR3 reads TGCGCCAGCAGCTTGGACGCAGCGGGGGATCAAGAGACCCAGTACTTC.

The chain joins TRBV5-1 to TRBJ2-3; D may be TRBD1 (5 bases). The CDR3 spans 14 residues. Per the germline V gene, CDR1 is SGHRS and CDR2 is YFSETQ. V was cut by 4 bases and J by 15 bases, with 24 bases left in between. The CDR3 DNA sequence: TGCGCCAGCAGCCAATATCAAGAAGGGGTTGGTACTTATTTT. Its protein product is CASSQYQEGVGTYF.

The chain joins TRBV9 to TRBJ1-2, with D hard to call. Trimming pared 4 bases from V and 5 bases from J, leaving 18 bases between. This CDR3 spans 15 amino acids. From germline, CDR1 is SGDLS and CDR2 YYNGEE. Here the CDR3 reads CASSPRSTAIYGYTF. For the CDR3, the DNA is TGTGCCAGCAGCCCCCGATCCACTGCCATATATGGCTACACCTTC.

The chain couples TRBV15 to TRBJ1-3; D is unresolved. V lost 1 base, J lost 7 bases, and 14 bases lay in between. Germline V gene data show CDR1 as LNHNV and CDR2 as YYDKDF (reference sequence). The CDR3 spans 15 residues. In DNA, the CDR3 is TGTGCCACCAGCAGAGGAGGGTCGGGTCACAACACCATATATTTT. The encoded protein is CATSRGGSGHNTIYF.

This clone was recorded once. CDR3 sequence reads: CASSSGQINEKLFF. As DNA, the CDR3 is TGTGCCAGCAGCTCCGGACAGATTAATGAAAAACTGTTTTTT. The V gene is TRBV5-6, the J gene TRBJ1-4; possibly TRBD1 for D (6 bases). Germline V lookup: CDR1 SGHDT, CDR2 YYEEEE. The V end was cut by 3 bases, the J end by 4 bases, with 10 bases between. This CDR3 region has 14 residues.